A single TCR beta chain is shown here with its context. Its antigen is not known. The data were obtained in a study of CD8+ T cells in alopecia areata. Findings of the study overall: Because one nonresponder was included, the link of baseline CD8+ expansion to response is considered uncertain. More clonal than normal scalp was lesional scalp, particularly alopecia totalis/universalis.

The V segment lost 6 bases and the J segment 10 bases; nucleotides outside the gene matches: 7. Looked up from germline, CDR1 is GTSNPN and CDR2 is SVGIG (reference sequence). CDR3 length: 11 amino acids. RNA, once extracted, was reverse transcribed into cDNA for use as the sequencing template. Some clones are missing from TCRdb's copy, which holds only in-frame ones; the method was immunoSEQ multiplex PCR. The table lists under 350,000 clones, nearly 60% of them singletons. Treatment defined: oral pan-JAK inhibitor, 5-10 mg twice daily. Peripheral blood and lesional scalp punch biopsies were taken from alopecia areata patients.

Sequencing was performed on CD4+ T cells sorted from blood, taken at week 24, from a patient treated with tofacitinib. V is TRBV30 and J is TRBJ1-1, with TRBD1 identical over 8 bases. This TCR came from a human donor with alopecia areata. As DNA, the CDR3 is TGTGCCTGTATGGACAGGGCCGGAGCTTTCTTT. Its protein product is CACMDRAGAFF.